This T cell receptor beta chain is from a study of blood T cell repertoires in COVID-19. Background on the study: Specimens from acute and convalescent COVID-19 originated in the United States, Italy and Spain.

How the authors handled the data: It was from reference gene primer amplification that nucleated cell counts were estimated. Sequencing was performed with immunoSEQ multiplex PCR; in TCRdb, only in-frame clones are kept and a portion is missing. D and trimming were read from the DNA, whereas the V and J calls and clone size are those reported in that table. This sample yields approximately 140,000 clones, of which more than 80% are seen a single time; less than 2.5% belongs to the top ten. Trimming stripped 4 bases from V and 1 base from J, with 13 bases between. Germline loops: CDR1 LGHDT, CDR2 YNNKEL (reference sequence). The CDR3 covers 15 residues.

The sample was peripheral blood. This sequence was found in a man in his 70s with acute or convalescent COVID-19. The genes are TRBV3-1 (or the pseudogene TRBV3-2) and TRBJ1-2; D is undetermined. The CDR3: CASSPDPRNNYGYTF. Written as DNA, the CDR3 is TGTGCCAGCAGCCCTGATCCCAGAAATAACTATGGCTACACCTTC.